The entry that follows covers one T cell receptor (beta chain) sequence. Its antigen is unknown. The entry originates in a study of cytomegalovirus exposure and HLA in healthy donors. Study-level findings and limits: Earlier analysis found most TCR beta V segments productive about 87% or about 30% of the time. Certain sequence variants were highly shared and formed a cluster, and this cluster was likely a sequencing artifact. Looking again later, the authors saw that most CMV-associated TCR beta chains seemed HLA-restricted.

PCR amplification relied on 60 Vbeta primers (plus 13 Jbeta primers). In the original processing: Later, an analysis found 80 million or so unique TCR beta chains, and 9.5 million to 11 million of these were shared. Sequencing was performed with immunoSEQ multiplex PCR; in TCRdb, only in-frame clones are kept and a portion is missing. V and J calls and clone size are those listed in that table; D and trimming were worked out from the DNA. The sample lists some 170,000 clones; around 75% were seen once. V trimming: 4 bases; J trimming: 4 bases; junction bases outside the gene matches: 9. Germline-derived CDR1 and CDR2 are SEHNR and FQNEAQ (reference sequence). The CDR3 spans 17 residues.

The TCR was taken from a male donor in good health and CMV-seronegative. Input material: PBMCs. The rearrangement links TRBV7-9 to TRBJ2-1; the match to TRBD2 covers 11 bases. This chain's CDR3 is CASSSIQTSGKYNEQFF. Here the CDR3 DNA reads TGTGCCAGCAGCTCCATCCAGACTAGCGGGAAGTACAATGAGCAGTTCTTC. Using reference TRBV7-9 and TRBJ2-1 for the parts outside the CDR3, the full variable domain is DTGVSQNPRHKITKRGQNVTFRCDPISEHNRLYWYRQTLGQGPEFLTYFQNEAQLEKSRLLSDRFSAERPKGSFSTLEIQRTEQGDSAMYLCASSSIQTSGKYNEQFFGPGTRLTVL.